This is a list of T cell receptor beta chains from one sample in a study of T-cell reconstitution after alpha-beta-depleted transplantation in children. MiXCR, applied by TCRdb to the PCR reads, yields one record per CDR3 protein. The table shows around 270,000 distinct CDR3 sequences, with roughly a tenth occurring only once. Sequenced here: PBMCs, sampled before TCRalphabeta/CD19-depleted stem cell transplant. These receptors originate from a boy in the first two years of life with acute myeloid leukemia, due to receive a stem cell transplant. Each CDR3 is given with its conserved first and last residue. Fields, in order: V gene, J gene, clone size, CDR3 protein. The listing skips clone size in some rows; elsewhere it reads once, few, many or a size class.

TRBV7-9	TRBJ2-1	many	CASSLRAYEQFF
TRBV20-1	TRBJ2-1	many	CSARDHSYFPNEQFF
TRBV20-1	TRBJ1-5	many	CSATGQGRNQPQHF
TRBV6-1	TRBJ2-7	many	CASSEVNRAYEQYF
TRBV25-1	TRBJ2-7	many	CASSDRQGYEQYF
TRBV5-1	TRBJ2-3	many	CASSLPQGRIATDTQYF
TRBV20-1	TRBJ2-7	many	CSASSGTSVVEQYF
TRBV24-1	TRBJ2-5	-	CATSDNRGGETQYF
TRBV6-5	TRBJ1-2	many	CASSFGGRAGYGYTF
TRBV6-1	TRBJ2-1	many	CASSASGLPNEQFF
TRBV20-1	TRBJ1-2	few	CSAREGQGSSNYGYTF
TRBV12-3/TRBV12-4	TRBJ2-3	few	CASSSPDTDTQYF
TRBV6-5	TRBJ2-2	many	CASSSTGGVPGELFF
TRBV20-1	TRBJ1-1	few	CSARDPDRPNTEAFF
TRBV6-2/TRBV6-3	TRBJ1-4	many	CASTRDRTNEKLFF
TRBV29-1	TRBJ2-1	many	CSVDSERDYNEQFF
TRBV29-1	TRBJ2-5	many	CSVWDRKETQYF
TRBV28	TRBJ1-2	many	CASSLMAGNNYGYTF
TRBV23-1	TRBJ2-3	-	CASSQSADTQYF
TRBV7-3	TRBJ2-1	many	CASSWDKNSYNEQFF
TRBV5-1	TRBJ1-1	-	CASSLVQAPYMNTEAFF
TRBV24-1	TRBJ2-5	many	CATSDLTSGAQETQYF
TRBV2	TRBJ2-5	many	CASSGVSQETQYF
TRBV5-4	TRBJ2-7	-	CASSPPDSPESYEQYF
TRBV12-3/TRBV12-4	TRBJ2-5	few	CASSVASGGARETQYF
TRBV5-1	TRBJ2-1	few	CASSRSTTSPTYNEQFF
TRBV9	TRBJ2-3	many	CASSVAQGKDTQYF
TRBV6-5	TRBJ1-4	many	CASSYTQSNEKLFF
TRBV7-8	TRBJ2-5	many	CASRRGGETQYF
TRBV6-5	TRBJ1-6	-	CASSYGSVVSYNSPLHF
TRBV9	TRBJ1-5	few	CASSSSGNPNQPQHF
TRBV18	TRBJ2-1	many	CASSPGLGTYNEQFF
TRBV3-1	TRBJ2-4	many	CASSLRDRVPYF
TRBV12-3/TRBV12-4	TRBJ2-1	-	CASSYRGTSGSNEQFF
TRBV7-3	TRBJ2-3	-	CASSPRGDSGPDTQYF
TRBV6-5	TRBJ1-6	many	CASSYTFPTGAVGSPLHF
TRBV6-5	TRBJ2-7	-	CASSYSGQGFSYEQYF
TRBV5-1	TRBJ2-2	many	CASSFGTGLEGSLAGELFF
TRBV12-3/TRBV12-4	TRBJ1-5	many	CASSLEDQPQHF
TRBV5-1	TRBJ2-1	many	CASRLAGGPNEQFF
TRBV6-5	TRBJ2-5	many	CASSNRVTQYF
TRBV24-1	TRBJ2-5	many	CATSDSKETQYF
TRBV28	TRBJ1-1	-	CASTTGRERSTEAFF
TRBV6-5	TRBJ2-5	many	CASSYPSTGGQETQYF
TRBV12-3/TRBV12-4	TRBJ1-2	many	CASSLAGPYGYTF
TRBV5-1	TRBJ2-7	many	CASSLGFIYEQYF
TRBV5-1	TRBJ1-5	many	CASSWGAGQPQHF
TRBV7-3	TRBJ2-2	-	CASGDREKDTGELFF
TRBV20-1	TRBJ2-1	many	CSARVRGSYNEQFF
TRBV10-3	TRBJ2-3	-	CAISERSGGGPDTQYF
TRBV2	TRBJ2-2	-	CASSEDSHANTGELFF
TRBV6-1	TRBJ2-5	many	CASSAGLAEETQYF
TRBV3-1	TRBJ2-3	-	CASSQDRLAGTPDTQYF